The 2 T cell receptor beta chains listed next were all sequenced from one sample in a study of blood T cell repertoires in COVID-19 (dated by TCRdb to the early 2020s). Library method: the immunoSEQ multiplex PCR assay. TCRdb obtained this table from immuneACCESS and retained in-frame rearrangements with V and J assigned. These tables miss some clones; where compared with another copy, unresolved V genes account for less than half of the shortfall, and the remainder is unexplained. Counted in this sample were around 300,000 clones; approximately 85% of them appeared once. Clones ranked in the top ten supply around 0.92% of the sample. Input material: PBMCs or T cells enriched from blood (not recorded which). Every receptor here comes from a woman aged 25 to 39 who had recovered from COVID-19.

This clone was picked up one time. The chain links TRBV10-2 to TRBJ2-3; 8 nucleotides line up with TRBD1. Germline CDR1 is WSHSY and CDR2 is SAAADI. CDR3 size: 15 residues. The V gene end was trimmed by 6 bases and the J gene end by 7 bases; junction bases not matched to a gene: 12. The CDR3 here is CASRRGGQAGNTQYF. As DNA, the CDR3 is TGCGCCAGCAGAAGAGGGGGACAGGCAGGGAATACGCAGTATTTT.

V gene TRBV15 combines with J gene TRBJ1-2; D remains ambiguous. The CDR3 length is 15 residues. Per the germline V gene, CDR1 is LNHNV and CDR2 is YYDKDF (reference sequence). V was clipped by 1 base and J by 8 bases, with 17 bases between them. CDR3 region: CATSRAGILRRGYTF. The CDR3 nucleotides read TGTGCCACCAGCAGAGCCGGGATACTCAGGAGGGGCTACACCTTC.